The 26 T cell receptor beta chains given below trace back to one sample, sequenced in a study of blood T cell repertoires in COVID-19. Assay used: immunoSEQ multiplex PCR; TCRdb lists only in-frame clones, some missing. Of approximately 130,000 clones in the sample, roughly 86% were seen once. The sequenced material came from peripheral blood. The receptors here all came from a woman aged 45 to 65 who had recovered from COVID-19.

This clone came up once. The genes are TRBV11-2 and TRBJ2-3; 9 positions agree with TRBD2. CDR3 length: 17 amino acids. The V segment lost 2 bases and the J segment 4 bases; nucleotides outside the gene matches: 10. The germline V gene has CDR1 SGHAT and CDR2 FQNNGV. CDR3 sequence: CASSLFGSGGEADTQYF. The DNA for the CDR3 is TGTGCCAGCAGCTTATTTGGTAGCGGGGGAGAGGCAGATACGCAGTATTTT.

The chain employs TRBV19 and TRBJ1-4, with D possibly matching TRBD1 (5 bases). The CDR3 consists of 17 residues. V was cut by 6 bases and J by 1 base, with 18 bases left in between. Per the germline V gene, CDR1 is LNHDA and CDR2 is SQIVND (reference sequence). The CDR3 coding sequence is TGTGCCAGTAGGAACCGACCACGGGGGGTAACTAATGAAAAACTGTTTTTT. Its protein is CASRNRPRGVTNEKLFF.

J is TRBJ2-3 and V is TRBV6-5; 8 nucleotides align to TRBD2. This CDR3 is 15 amino acids long. V shed 8 bases and J 5 bases; nucleotides not matched to a gene: 12. Germline values: CDR1 MNHEY, CDR2 SVGAGI. In DNA form, the CDR3 reads TGTGCCAGCGGGGGACGGGGGGGGCCGATAGATACGCAGTATTTT. Encoded protein: CASGGRGGPIDTQYF.

The chain joins TRBV24-1 to TRBJ2-5; tentative D call: TRBD1 (6 bases). Germline CDR1 is KGHDR and CDR2 is SFDVKD. The CDR3 has 13 residues. Trimming removed 6 bases at V and 2 bases at J, with 9 bases between. CDR3 sequence: CATSQTGQETQYF. The CDR3 DNA reads as TGTGCCACCAGTCAAACAGGGCAAGAGACCCAGTACTTC.

V is TRBV11-1 and J is TRBJ2-7; 13 bases map to TRBD2. Germline values: CDR1 SGHAT, CDR2 FQDESV (reference sequence). The junction had 2 bases not matched to a gene; V was cut back by 5 bases and J by 1 base. The CDR3 extends over 15 amino acids. CDR3 amino acids: CASSPGLAGSYEQYF. The CDR3 DNA is TGTGCCAGCAGCCCGGGACTAGCGGGATCCTACGAGCAGTACTTC.

The chain recombines TRBV18 with TRBJ2-3; a weak D match, TRBD1 (6 bases). Germline V CDR1 and CDR2: KGHSH, LQKENI. V gave up 4 bases and J gave up 0 bases, with 11 bases separating them. The CDR3 totals 15 residues. The CDR3 sequence: CASSRQVSSTDTQYF. The CDR3 DNA is TGTGCCAGCTCACGACAGGTTTCTAGCACAGATACGCAGTATTTT.

This clone has only a few counts. The chain links TRBV5-6 to TRBJ1-5, with a weak D call TRBD1 (5 bases). The CDR3 has 14 residues. Germline V gives CDR1 SGHDT, CDR2 YYEEEE. The V end was cut by 4 bases, the J end by 2 bases, with 10 bases between. The CDR3 coding sequence is TGTGCCAGCAGCGACGGGGGAGGCAATCAGCCCCAGCATTTT. Its protein is CASSDGGGNQPQHF.

This chain uses TRBV7-9 with TRBJ2-1, with 7 bases fitting TRBD2. Per germline, CDR1 SEHNR and CDR2 FQNEAQ (reference sequence). This CDR3 is 15 amino acids long. Trimming removed 5 bases from V and 6 bases from J; junction bases left unmatched: 10. CDR3 amino acids: CASSTRRGGPNEQFF. CDR3 nucleotides: TGTGCCAGCAGCACCCGGAGGGGAGGGCCCAATGAGCAGTTCTTC. Using reference TRBV7-9 and TRBJ2-1 for the parts outside the CDR3, the full variable domain is DTGVSQNPRHKITKRGQNVTFRCDPISEHNRLYWYRQTLGQGPEFLTYFQNEAQLEKSRLLSDRFSAERPKGSFSTLEIQRTEQGDSAMYLCASSTRRGGPNEQFFGPGTRLTVL.

The chain carries TRBV19 and TRBJ1-5; D ambiguous. Germline V gene sequence: CDR1 LNHDA, CDR2 SQIVND (reference sequence). The V and J ends lost 6 bases and 5 bases respectively, with 11 bases between them. This CDR3 is 13 amino acids long. The CDR3 nucleotides are TGTGCCAGTAGCGTCGGGAGGGATCAGCCCCAGCATTTT. Its translation: CASSVGRDQPQHF.

The rearrangement links TRBV7-9 to TRBJ1-3; 11 bases are shared with TRBD1. Germline V lookup: CDR1 SEHNR, CDR2 FQNEAQ (reference sequence). CDR3 size: 16 residues. Trimming cost V 2 bases and J 2 bases; bases outside gene matches: 2. The CDR3 nucleotides read TGTGCCAGCAGCTTAATGGGACAGGGGGCTGGAAACACCATATATTTT. Its translation is CASSLMGQGAGNTIYF.

The chain recombines TRBV5-4 with TRBJ1-2, with 9 bases matching TRBD1. The CDR3 loop spans 14 amino acids. Germline V gene lookup returns CDR1 SGHNT and CDR2 YYREEE (reference sequence). With V trimmed by 0 bases and J by 5 bases, 2 bases remained unmatched. The CDR3: CASSLVGQGYGYTF. As DNA, the CDR3 is TGTGCCAGCAGCTTGGTGGGACAGGGTTATGGCTACACCTTC.

The chain uses TRBV4-1 and TRBJ1-5, with D perhaps TRBD1 (5 bases). From germline, CDR1 is MGHRA and CDR2 YSYEKL. This CDR3 spans 16 amino acids. The V and J ends lost 1 base and 2 bases respectively, with 12 bases between them. The CDR3 nucleotides are TGCGCCAGCAGCCAAGGGGAGGGGCTTGGCAATCAGCCCCAGCATTTT. Encoded protein: CASSQGEGLGNQPQHF.

This CDR3 is CASSRGLAGKQYF. CDR3 bases: TGTGCCAGCAGTCGCGGACTAGCGGGAAAGCAGTACTTC. V and J are TRBV6-6 and TRBJ2-7, with 12 positions matching TRBD2. Germline V gives CDR1 MNHNY, CDR2 SVGAGI (reference sequence). V trimming: 5 bases; J trimming: 8 bases; junction bases outside the gene matches: 4. The CDR3 is 13 residues long.

This clone was found once. The rearrangement joins TRBV5-4 to TRBJ2-3; D may be TRBD2 (6 bases). V was cut by 0 bases and J by 2 bases, with 10 bases left in between. Germline CDR1 reads SGHNT; CDR2 reads YYREEE (reference sequence). The CDR3 totals 15 residues. CDR3 in amino acids: CASSLGTSYTDTQYF. The CDR3 nucleotides are TGTGCCAGCAGCTTGGGAACTAGCTACACAGATACGCAGTATTTT. Filled out from reference TRBV5-4 and TRBJ2-3, the complete variable domain reads ETGVTQSPTHLIKTRGQQVTLRCSSQSGHNTVSWYQQALGQGPQFIFQYYREEENGRGNFPPRFSGLQFPNYSSELNVNALELDDSALYLCASSLGTSYTDTQYFGPGTRLTVL.

The chain combines TRBV7-3 with TRBJ2-1, with D possibly matching TRBD2 (5 bases). Germline-derived CDR1 and CDR2 are SGHTA and FQGTGA. This CDR3 contains 15 residues. V was pared by 0 bases and J by 4 bases, with 10 bases between. CDR3 loop: CASSLTSGVYNEQFF. Here the CDR3 DNA reads TGTGCCAGCAGCTTAACCAGCGGTGTATACAATGAGCAGTTCTTC.

The rearrangement uses TRBV11-2 and TRBJ2-7; D not resolved. This CDR3 contains 14 residues. CDR1 and CDR2 from the germline V gene are SGHAT and FQNNGV. Trimming shortened V by 1 base and J by 2 bases, and 9 bases separated the two germline ends. The CDR3 protein is CASSLVSKTYEQYF. The CDR3 coding sequence is TGTGCCAGCAGCTTAGTTAGTAAAACCTACGAGCAGTACTTC.

This chain joins TRBV7-2 and TRBJ1-6; 7 bases map to TRBD1. Germline lookup yields CDR1 SGHTA and CDR2 FQGNSA. Trimming took 4 bases from V and 7 from J; bases not matched to a gene: 7. The CDR3 extends over 15 amino acids. This CDR3 is CASSSRTGSNSPLHF. DNA for the CDR3: TGTGCCAGCAGCTCCCGGACAGGATCCAATTCACCCCTCCACTTT.

This clone was seen only once. The chain is built from TRBV9 and TRBJ2-1; the match to TRBD1 covers 7 bases. Losses at the gene ends were 4 bases for V and 0 bases for J; bases not matched to a gene: 7. This CDR3 is 16 amino acids long. In germline, CDR1 is SGDLS, CDR2 YYNGEE. The CDR3 spells CASSTGTVYSYNEQFF. Here the CDR3 DNA reads TGTGCCAGCAGCACCGGGACAGTCTACTCCTACAATGAGCAGTTCTTC.

The chain uses TRBV19 and TRBJ2-4, with D perhaps matching TRBD2 (6 bases). This CDR3 contains 14 residues. The V end lost 4 bases, the J end lost 8 bases, and 15 bases lay between the germline ends. Looked up from germline, CDR1 is LNHDA and CDR2 is SQIVND (reference sequence). CDR3 coding DNA: TGTGCCAGTAGTACCCGGACTACCCCTGACATTCAGTACTTC. Its protein product is CASSTRTTPDIQYF.

The gene calls are TRBV9 and TRBJ1-3, with D perhaps matching TRBD1 (6 bases). This CDR3 spans 16 amino acids. V was shortened by 7 bases and J by 3 bases, with 20 bases between the two germline ends. Germline loops: CDR1 SGDLS, CDR2 YYNGEE. CDR3 residues: CASSRSGGRGGNTIYF. In DNA, the CDR3 is TGTGCCAGCTCTCGTTCGGGGGGCCGGGGTGGAAACACCATATATTTT. Looking up the rest from reference TRBV9 and TRBJ1-3 gives the full variable domain: DSGVTQTPKHLITATGQRVTLRCSPRSGDLSVYWYQQSLDQGLQFLIQYYNGEERAKGNILERFSAQQFPDLHSELNLSSLELGDSALYFCASSRSGGRGGNTIYFGEGSWLTVV.

The CDR3 sequence is CASSYGQGRYSNQPQHF. In nucleotides, the CDR3 is TGTGCCAGCAGTTACGGCCAGGGAAGATATAGCAATCAGCCCCAGCATTTT. The rearrangement uses TRBV6-2 or TRBV6-3 and TRBJ1-5; D possibly corresponds to TRBD1 (5 bases). Between the trimmed V and J ends, which lost 2 bases and 0 bases, there was a span of 14 bases. Germline CDR1 MNHEY, CDR2 SVGEGT. The CDR3 is 17 residues long.

This chain joins TRBV5-6 and TRBJ1-2, with D unresolved. V gave up 5 bases and J gave up 6 bases, with 17 bases separating them. Germline loops: CDR1 SGHDT, CDR2 YYEEEE. There are 14 residues in the CDR3. This chain's CDR3 is CASRLYSSLHGYTF. Written as DNA, the CDR3 is TGTGCCAGCAGGCTTTACAGCTCCTTGCATGGCTACACCTTC. The full variable domain, with the rest looked up from reference TRBV5-6 and TRBJ1-2, is DAGVTQSPTHLIKTRGQQVTLRCSPKSGHDTVSWYQQALGQGPQFIFQYYEEEERQRGNFPDRFSGHQFPNYSSELNVNALLLGDSALYLCASRLYSSLHGYTFGSGTRLTVV.

This sequence joins TRBV24-1 and TRBJ1-5, with 8 bases fitting TRBD1. Germline loops: CDR1 KGHDR, CDR2 SFDVKD. V lost 0 bases and J lost 5; bases outside the gene matches: 2. CDR3 length: 15 residues. This CDR3 reads CATSDLKTGDQPQHF. CDR3 in DNA: TGTGCCACCAGTGATTTGAAGACAGGGGATCAGCCCCAGCATTTT.

The genes are TRBV5-4 and TRBJ1-2, with D unclear. The CDR3 runs to 12 residues. The germline CDR1 and CDR2 sequences are SGHNT and YYREEE (reference sequence). V was cut by 0 bases and J by 9 bases, with 9 bases left in between. Here the CDR3 DNA reads TGTGCCAGCAGCTTGGCTACAGATAGCTACACCTTC. Protein product: CASSLATDSYTF. The variable domain in full, completed from reference TRBV5-4 and TRBJ1-2, reads ETGVTQSPTHLIKTRGQQVTLRCSSQSGHNTVSWYQQALGQGPQFIFQYYREEENGRGNFPPRFSGLQFPNYSSELNVNALELDDSALYLCASSLATDSYTFGSGTRLTVV.

This sequence joins TRBV19 and TRBJ1-1; TRBD1 is a possible D gene (6 bases). This CDR3 region has 14 residues. The ends were cut back, 3 bases at V and 6 bases at J, with 14 bases in the middle. CDR1 and CDR2 (germline): LNHDA, SQIVND (reference sequence). As DNA, the CDR3 is TGTGCCAGTAGTATTTCTCGGCAGGGGCCTGAAGCTTTCTTT. It translates to CASSISRQGPEAFF.

The table lists this clone with many counts. The V and J genes are TRBV2 and TRBJ2-4; 10 bases match TRBD2. CDR1 and CDR2 (germline): SNHLY, FYNNEI. The length of the CDR3 is 14 residues. Germline trimming cut 5 bases from V and 6 bases from J; bases unmatched to any gene: 4. CDR3 region: CASSTASGGNIQYF. The CDR3, as DNA: TGTGCCAGCAGTACGGCTAGCGGGGGAAACATTCAGTACTTC.